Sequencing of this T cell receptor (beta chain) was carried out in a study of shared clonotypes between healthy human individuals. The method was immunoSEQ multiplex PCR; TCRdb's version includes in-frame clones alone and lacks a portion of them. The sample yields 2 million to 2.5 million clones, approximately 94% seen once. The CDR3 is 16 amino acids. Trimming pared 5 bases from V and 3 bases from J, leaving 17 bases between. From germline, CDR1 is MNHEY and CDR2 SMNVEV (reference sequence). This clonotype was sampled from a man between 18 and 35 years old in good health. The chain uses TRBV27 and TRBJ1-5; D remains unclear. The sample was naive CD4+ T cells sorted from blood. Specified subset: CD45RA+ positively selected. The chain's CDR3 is CASSISRTANNQPQHF. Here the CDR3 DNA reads TGTGCCAGCAGTATCTCCAGGACGGCAAACAATCAGCCCCAGCATTTT.